This is a list of T cell receptor beta chains from one sample in a study of T-cell memory formation after mild COVID-19. Via MiXCR, TCRdb re-called the 5' RACE reads, giving one row per CDR3 protein. The repertoire holds hundreds of thousands of distinct CDR3 sequences, with 15% to 20% as singletons. The sequencing sample was made of PBMCs or a T cell subset sorted from them (not recorded which). Receptors originate from an adult woman who had mild COVID-19 (a few samples of this study predate the infection). Cell type and time point are not known. The conserved cysteine and the conserved F or W are not part of the CDR3 here.

TRBV6-2/TRBV6-3 | 11 | ASSDDPGTEAF
TRBV9 | 13 | ASSVDAVPTDTQY
TRBV7-3 | 14 | ASSSGTSGWGDTQY
TRBV15 | 20 | ATSRDHIGLLGKVGAGPEAF
TRBV4-3 | 15 | ASSLAFVSSSYNEQF
TRBV5-5 | 12 | ATGAGSNTGELF
TRBV6-5 | 14 | ASSPGTSGRRGIQY
TRBV12-3/TRBV12-4 | 12 | ASSLTGFNQPQH
TRBV3-1 | 12 | ASSPGTSGIEQF
TRBV19 | 12 | ASSILSSGNTIY
TRBV15 | 16 | ATSRVRLAGASTDTQY
TRBV20-1 | 14 | SARWPNRGREETQY
TRBV4-1 | 13 | ASSQGSYSYNEQF
TRBV11-1 | 12 | ASSLYEDSYEQY
TRBV24-1 | 14 | ATSDWGRGGYNEQF
TRBV10-3 | 10 | AISDRLTEQY
TRBV24-1 | 11 | ATGRTGQETQY
TRBV12-3/TRBV12-4 | 12 | ASSFNGGTGELF
TRBV7-2 | 15 | ASSLSLAGGAYNEQF
TRBV20-1 | 11 | SASRGAINEQF
TRBV7-2 | 13 | ASSLSSGGNSPLH
TRBV6-4 | 11 | ASSDSKGNTIY
TRBV3-1 | 14 | ASSSRSGGAYNEQF
TRBV7-9 | 14 | ASSPFPRDENYEQY
TRBV7-9 | 11 | ASSLGGEDTQY
TRBV25-1 | 13 | ASSDGEGNSYEQY
TRBV7-6 | 14 | ASSLLNRVEADTQY
TRBV6-5 | 11 | ASRRQGSYEQY
TRBV12-3/TRBV12-4 | 12 | ASSLDTRGRNQY
TRBV6-5 | 11 | ASSYKGAQPQH
TRBV11-2 | 15 | ASSLHGPYDSNQPQH
TRBV6-6 | 15 | ASSYSLAGENTDTQY
TRBV7-8 | 10 | ASSAGQANED
TRBV4-1 | 11 | ASSRAGWTEAF
TRBV7-9 | 16 | ASSSGLAGGLSYNEQF
TRBV4-3 | 13 | ASSQERGGSYEQY
TRBV7-6 | 14 | ASSLGHARPNTEAF
TRBV6-5 | 14 | ASSYSRISREETQY
TRBV20-1 | 13 | SARPGRADYNEQF
TRBV27 | 11 | ASSSYRGGEQY
TRBV6-1 | 12 | ASSETRQGSGYT
TRBV7-9 | 14 | ASSPPGTGVSNEQF
TRBV24-1 | 9 | ATSDPGGYT
TRBV20-1 | 12 | SARDGDPRGGYT
TRBV29-1 | 12 | SVAGESSYNEQF
TRBV11-2 | 11 | ASSLYRIGTQY